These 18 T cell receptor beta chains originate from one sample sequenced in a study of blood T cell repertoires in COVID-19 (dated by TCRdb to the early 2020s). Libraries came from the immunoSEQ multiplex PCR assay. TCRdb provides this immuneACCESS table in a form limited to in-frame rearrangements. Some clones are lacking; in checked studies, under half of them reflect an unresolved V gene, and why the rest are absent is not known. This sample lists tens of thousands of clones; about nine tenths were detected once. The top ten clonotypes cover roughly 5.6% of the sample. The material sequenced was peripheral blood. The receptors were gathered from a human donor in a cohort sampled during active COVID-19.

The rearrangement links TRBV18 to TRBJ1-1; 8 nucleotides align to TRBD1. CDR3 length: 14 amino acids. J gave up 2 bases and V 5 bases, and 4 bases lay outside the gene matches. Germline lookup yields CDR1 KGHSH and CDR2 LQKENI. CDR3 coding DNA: TGTGCCAGCTCAAGCAGGGGGCCTAACACTGAAGCTTTCTTT. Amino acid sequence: CASSSRGPNTEAFF.

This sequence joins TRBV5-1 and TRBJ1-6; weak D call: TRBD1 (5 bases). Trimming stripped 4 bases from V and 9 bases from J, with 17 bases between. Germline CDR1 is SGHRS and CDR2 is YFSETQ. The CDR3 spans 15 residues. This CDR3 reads CASSPPGGVSSPLHF. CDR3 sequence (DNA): TGCGCCAGCAGCCCACCGGGGGGGGTTAGTTCACCCCTCCACTTT.

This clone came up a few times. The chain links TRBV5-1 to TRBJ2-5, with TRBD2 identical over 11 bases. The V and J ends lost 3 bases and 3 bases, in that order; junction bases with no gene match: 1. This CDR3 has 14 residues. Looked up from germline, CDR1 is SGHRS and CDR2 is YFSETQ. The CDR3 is CASSSGLAEETQYF. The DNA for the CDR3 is TGCGCCAGCAGCTCGGGACTAGCGGAAGAGACCCAGTACTTC.

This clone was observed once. CDR3 sequence (DNA): TGCGCCAGCAGCTTCCAAGGACAGACGAAAGAGACCCAGTACTTC. Its translation is CASSFQGQTKETQYF. V is TRBV5-1 and J is TRBJ2-5, with D possibly matching TRBD1 (6 bases). Germline values: CDR1 SGHRS, CDR2 YFSETQ. V was trimmed by 2 bases and J by 3 bases, leaving 14 bases between them. The CDR3 is 15 residues long.

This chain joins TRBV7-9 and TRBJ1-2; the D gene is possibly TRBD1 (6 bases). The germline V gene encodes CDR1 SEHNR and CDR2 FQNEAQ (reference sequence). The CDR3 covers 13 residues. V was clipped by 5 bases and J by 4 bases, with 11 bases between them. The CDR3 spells CASSAPGAYGYTF. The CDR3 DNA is TGTGCCAGCAGCGCCCCAGGGGCCTATGGCTACACCTTC. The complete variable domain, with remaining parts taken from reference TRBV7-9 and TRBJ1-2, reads DTGVSQNPRHKITKRGQNVTFRCDPISEHNRLYWYRQTLGQGPEFLTYFQNEAQLEKSRLLSDRFSAERPKGSFSTLEIQRTEQGDSAMYLCASSAPGAYGYTFGSGTRLTVV.

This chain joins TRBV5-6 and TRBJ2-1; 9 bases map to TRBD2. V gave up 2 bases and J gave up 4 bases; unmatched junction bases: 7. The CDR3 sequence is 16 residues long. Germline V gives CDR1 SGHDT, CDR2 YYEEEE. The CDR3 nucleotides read TGTGCCAGCAGCTTATTAGCGGGAGTGAAATACAATGAGCAGTTCTTC. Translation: CASSLLAGVKYNEQFF.

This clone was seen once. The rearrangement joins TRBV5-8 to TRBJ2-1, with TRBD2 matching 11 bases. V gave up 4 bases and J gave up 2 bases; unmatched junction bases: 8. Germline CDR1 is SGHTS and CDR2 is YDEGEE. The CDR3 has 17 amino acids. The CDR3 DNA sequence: TGTGCCAGCAGCCCCTCCGGGACTAGCGGAACCTACAATGAGCAGTTCTTC. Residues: CASSPSGTSGTYNEQFF. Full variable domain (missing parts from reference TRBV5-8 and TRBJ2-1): EAGVTQSPTHLIKTRGQQATLRCSPISGHTSVYWYQQALGLGLQFLLWYDEGEERNRGNFPPRFSGRQFPNYSSELNVNALELEDSALYLCASSPSGTSGTYNEQFFGPGTRLTVL.

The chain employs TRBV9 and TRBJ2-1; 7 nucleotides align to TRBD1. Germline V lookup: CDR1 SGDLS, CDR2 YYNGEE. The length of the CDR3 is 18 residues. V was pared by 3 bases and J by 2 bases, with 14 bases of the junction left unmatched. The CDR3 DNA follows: TGTGCCAGCAGCGCGATACAGGGGCTGGGGGAAGCCTACAATGAGCAGTTCTTC. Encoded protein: CASSAIQGLGEAYNEQFF.

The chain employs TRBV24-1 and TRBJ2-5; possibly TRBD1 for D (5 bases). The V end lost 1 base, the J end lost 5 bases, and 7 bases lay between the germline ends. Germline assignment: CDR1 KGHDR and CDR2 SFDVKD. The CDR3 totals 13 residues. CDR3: CATSDFPGETQYF. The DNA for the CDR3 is TGTGCCACCAGTGATTTTCCAGGGGAGACCCAGTACTTC.

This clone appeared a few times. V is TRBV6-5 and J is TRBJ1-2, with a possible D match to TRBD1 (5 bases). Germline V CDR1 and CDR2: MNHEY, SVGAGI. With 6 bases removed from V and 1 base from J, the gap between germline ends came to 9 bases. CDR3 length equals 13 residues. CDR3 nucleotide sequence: TGTGCCAGCAGACCGACAGTTAACTATGGCTACACCTTC. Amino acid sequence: CASRPTVNYGYTF.

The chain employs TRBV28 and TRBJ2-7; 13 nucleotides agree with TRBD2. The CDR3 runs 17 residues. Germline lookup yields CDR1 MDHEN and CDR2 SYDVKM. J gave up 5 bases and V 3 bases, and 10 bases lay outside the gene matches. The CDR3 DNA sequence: TGTGCCAGCAGTTTGGGCTCCTTGACTAGCGGGGGGCACGAGCAGTACTTC. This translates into CASSLGSLTSGGHEQYF.

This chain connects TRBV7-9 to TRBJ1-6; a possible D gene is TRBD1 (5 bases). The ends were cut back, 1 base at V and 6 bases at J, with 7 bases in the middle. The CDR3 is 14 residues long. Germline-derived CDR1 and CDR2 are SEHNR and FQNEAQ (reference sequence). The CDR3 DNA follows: TGTGCCAGCAGCTTAGAAGGGGTTAATTCACCCCTCCACTTT. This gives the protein CASSLEGVNSPLHF.

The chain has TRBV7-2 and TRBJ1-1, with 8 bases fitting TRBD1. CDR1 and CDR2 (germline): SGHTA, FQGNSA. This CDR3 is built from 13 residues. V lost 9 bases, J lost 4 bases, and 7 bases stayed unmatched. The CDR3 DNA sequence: TGTGCCAGTTCGACAGGGGTGGTCACTGAAGCTTTCTTT. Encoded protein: CASSTGVVTEAFF.

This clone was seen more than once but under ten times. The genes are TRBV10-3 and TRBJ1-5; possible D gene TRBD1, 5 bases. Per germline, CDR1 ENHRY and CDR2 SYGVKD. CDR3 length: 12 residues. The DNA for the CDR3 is TGTGCGACAGCGGGGGTAGATCAGCCCCAGCATTTT. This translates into CATAGVDQPQHF.

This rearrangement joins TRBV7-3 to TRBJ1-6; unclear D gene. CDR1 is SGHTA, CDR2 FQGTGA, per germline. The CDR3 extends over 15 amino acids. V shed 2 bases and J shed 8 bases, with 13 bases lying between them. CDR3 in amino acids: CASSLLPGLHSPLHF. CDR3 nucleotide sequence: TGTGCCAGCAGCTTACTCCCGGGGTTGCATTCACCCCTCCACTTT.

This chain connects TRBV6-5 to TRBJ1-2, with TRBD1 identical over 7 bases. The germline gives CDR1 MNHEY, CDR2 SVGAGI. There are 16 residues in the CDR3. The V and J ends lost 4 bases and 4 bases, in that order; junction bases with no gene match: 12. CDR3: CASSFTVSGGSYGYTF. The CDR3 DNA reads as TGTGCCAGCAGTTTTACGGTGTCAGGGGGTAGCTATGGCTACACCTTC.

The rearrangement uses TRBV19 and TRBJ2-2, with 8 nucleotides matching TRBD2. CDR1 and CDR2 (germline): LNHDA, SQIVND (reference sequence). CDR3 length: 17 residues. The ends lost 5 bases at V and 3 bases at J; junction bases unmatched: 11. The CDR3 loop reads CASSVNKRGHDTGELFF. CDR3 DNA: TGTGCCAGTAGTGTTAATAAGCGGGGGCACGACACCGGGGAGCTGTTTTTT.

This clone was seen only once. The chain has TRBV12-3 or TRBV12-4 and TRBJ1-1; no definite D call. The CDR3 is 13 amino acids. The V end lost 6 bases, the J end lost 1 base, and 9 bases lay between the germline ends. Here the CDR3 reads CASSWAGNTEAFF. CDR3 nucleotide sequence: TGTGCCAGCAGCTGGGCAGGGAACACTGAAGCTTTCTTT.